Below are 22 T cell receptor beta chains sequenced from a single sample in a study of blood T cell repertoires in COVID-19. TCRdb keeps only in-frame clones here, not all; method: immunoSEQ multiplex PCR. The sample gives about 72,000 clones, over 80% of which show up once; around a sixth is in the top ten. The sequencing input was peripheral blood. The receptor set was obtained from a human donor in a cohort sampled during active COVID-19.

The CDR3 bases are TGTGCCAGCGAGCGGGGATCCGGGGAGCTGTTTTTT. It codes for CASERGSGELFF. The V gene is TRBV12-3 or TRBV12-4, the J gene TRBJ2-2; the match to TRBD2 covers 7 bases. The CDR3 is 12 residues long. J was trimmed by 6 bases and V by 8 bases; bases with no gene match: 3.

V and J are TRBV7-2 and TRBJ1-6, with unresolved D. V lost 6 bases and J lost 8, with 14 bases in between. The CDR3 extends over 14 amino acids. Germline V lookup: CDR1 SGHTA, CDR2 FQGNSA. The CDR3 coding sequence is TGTGCCAGCAGGCCTAGATCGAGAGATTCACCCCTCCACTTT. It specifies CASRPRSRDSPLHF.

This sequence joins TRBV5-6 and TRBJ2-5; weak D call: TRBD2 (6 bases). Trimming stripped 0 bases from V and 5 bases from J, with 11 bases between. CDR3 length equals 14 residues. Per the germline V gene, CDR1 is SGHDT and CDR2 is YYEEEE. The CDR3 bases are TGTGCCAGCAGCTTGGTGGAAGGAGGGGAGACCCAGTACTTC. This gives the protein CASSLVEGGETQYF.

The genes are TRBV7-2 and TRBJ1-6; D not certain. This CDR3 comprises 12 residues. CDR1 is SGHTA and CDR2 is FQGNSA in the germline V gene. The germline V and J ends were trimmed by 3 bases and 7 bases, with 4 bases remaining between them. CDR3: CASSFRNSPLHF. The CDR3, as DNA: TGTGCCAGCAGCTTCAGGAATTCACCCCTCCACTTT.

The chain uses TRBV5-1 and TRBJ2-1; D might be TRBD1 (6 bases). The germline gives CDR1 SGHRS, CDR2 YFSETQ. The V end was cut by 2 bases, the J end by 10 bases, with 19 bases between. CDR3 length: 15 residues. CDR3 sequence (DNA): TGCGCCAGCAGCTTTGGCAGGCCTACGACAGGAGAGCAGTTCTTC. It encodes CASSFGRPTTGEQFF. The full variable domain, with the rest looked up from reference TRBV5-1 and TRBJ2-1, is KAGVTQTPRYLIKTRGQQVTLSCSPISGHRSVSWYQQTPGQGLQFLFEYFSETQRNKGNFPGRFSGRQFSNSRSEMNVSTLELGDSALYLCASSFGRPTTGEQFFGPGTRLTVL.

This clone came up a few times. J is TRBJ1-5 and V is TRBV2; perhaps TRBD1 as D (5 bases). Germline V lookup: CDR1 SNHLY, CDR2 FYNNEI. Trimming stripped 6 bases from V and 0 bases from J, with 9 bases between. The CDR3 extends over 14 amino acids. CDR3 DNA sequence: TGTGCCAGCAGACAGGTATATAGCAATCAGCCCCAGCATTTT. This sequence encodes CASRQVYSNQPQHF.

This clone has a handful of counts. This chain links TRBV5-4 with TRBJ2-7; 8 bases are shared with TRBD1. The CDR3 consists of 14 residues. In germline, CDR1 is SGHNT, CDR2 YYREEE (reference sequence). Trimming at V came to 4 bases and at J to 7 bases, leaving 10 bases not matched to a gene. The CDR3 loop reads CASSTTGQGGEQYF. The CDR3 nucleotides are TGTGCCAGCAGCACAACTGGACAGGGAGGAGAGCAGTACTTC.

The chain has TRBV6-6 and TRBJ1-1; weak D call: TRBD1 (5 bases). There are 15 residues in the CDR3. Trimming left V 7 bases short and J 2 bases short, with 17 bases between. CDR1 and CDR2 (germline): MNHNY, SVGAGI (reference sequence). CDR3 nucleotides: TGTGCCAGCATCCCTCGACAGCCGGGCAACACTGAAGCTTTCTTT. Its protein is CASIPRQPGNTEAFF.

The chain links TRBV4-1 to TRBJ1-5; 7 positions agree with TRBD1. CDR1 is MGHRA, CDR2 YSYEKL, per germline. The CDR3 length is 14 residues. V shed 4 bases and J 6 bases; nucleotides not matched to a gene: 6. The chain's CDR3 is CASSLNRGGQPQHF. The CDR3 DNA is TGCGCCAGCAGCCTCAACAGGGGTGGTCAGCCCCAGCATTTT.

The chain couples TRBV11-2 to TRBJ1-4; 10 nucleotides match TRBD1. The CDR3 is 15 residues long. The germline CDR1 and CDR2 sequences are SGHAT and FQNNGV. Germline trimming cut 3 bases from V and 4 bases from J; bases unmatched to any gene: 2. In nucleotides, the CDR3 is TGTGCCAGCAGCTTGGGGACAGGGGATAATGAAAAACTGTTTTTT. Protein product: CASSLGTGDNEKLFF.

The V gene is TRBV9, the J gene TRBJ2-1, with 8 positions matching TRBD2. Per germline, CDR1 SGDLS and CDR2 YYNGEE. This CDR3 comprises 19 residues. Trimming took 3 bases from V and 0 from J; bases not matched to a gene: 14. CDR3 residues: CASSDELAGPASSYNEQFF. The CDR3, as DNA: TGTGCCAGCAGCGACGAGCTAGCGGGTCCCGCAAGCTCCTACAATGAGCAGTTCTTC.

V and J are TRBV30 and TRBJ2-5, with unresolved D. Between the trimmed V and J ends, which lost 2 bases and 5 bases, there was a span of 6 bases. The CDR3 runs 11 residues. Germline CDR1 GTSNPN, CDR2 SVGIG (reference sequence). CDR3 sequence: CAWSMSETQYF. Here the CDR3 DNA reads TGTGCCTGGAGTATGTCGGAGACCCAGTACTTC.

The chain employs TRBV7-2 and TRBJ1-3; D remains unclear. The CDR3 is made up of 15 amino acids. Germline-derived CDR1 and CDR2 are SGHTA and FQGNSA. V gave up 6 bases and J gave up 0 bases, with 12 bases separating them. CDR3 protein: CASSLQFSSGNTIYF. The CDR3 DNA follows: TGTGCCAGCAGTCTACAGTTCTCCTCTGGAAACACCATATATTTT. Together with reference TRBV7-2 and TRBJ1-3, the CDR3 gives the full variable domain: GAGVSQSPSNKVTEKGKDVELRCDPISGHTALYWYRQSLGQGLEFLIYFQGNSAPDKSGLPSDRFSAERTGGSVSTLTIQRTQQEDSAVYLCASSLQFSSGNTIYFGEGSWLTVV.

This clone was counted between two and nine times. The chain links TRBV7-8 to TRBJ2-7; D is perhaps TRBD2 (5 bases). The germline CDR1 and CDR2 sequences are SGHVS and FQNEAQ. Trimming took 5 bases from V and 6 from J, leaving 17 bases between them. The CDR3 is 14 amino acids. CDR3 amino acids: CASSRPTGSGEQYF. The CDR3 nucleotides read TGTGCCAGCAGCCGACCGACGGGGTCCGGCGAGCAGTACTTC.

The CDR3 reads CASSVSGSYEQYF. In nucleotides, the CDR3 is TGTGCCAGCAGCGTGAGCGGGTCCTACGAGCAGTACTTC. The genes are TRBV7-2 and TRBJ2-7; D may be TRBD2 (6 bases). Germline CDR1 and CDR2: SGHTA and FQGNSA. Trimming removed 5 bases at V and 1 base at J, with 9 bases between. There are 13 residues in the CDR3.

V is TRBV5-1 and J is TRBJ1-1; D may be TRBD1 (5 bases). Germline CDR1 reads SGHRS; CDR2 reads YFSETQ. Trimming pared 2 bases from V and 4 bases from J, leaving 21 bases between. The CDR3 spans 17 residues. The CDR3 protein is CASSFEVLTRRGTEAFF. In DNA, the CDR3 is TGCGCCAGCAGCTTTGAGGTACTGACCAGGAGGGGCACTGAAGCTTTCTTT.

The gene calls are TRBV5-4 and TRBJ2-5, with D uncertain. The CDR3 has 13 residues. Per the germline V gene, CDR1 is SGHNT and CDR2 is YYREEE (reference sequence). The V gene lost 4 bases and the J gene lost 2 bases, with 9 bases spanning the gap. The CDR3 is CASSRDWQETQYF. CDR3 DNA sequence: TGTGCCAGCAGCCGTGACTGGCAAGAGACCCAGTACTTC.

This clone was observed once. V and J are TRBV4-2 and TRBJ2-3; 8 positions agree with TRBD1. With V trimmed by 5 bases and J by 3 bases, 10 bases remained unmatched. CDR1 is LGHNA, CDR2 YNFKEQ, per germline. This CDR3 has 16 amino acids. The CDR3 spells CASSRGLQGVTDTQYF. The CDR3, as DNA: TGTGCCAGCAGCAGGGGCTTACAGGGGGTTACAGATACGCAGTATTTT.

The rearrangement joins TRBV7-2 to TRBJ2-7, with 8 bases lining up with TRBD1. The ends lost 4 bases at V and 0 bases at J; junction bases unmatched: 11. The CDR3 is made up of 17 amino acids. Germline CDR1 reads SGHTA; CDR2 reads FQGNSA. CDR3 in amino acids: CASSSPFGTGLSYEQYF. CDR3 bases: TGTGCCAGCAGCTCTCCATTCGGGACAGGCCTCTCCTACGAGCAGTACTTC.

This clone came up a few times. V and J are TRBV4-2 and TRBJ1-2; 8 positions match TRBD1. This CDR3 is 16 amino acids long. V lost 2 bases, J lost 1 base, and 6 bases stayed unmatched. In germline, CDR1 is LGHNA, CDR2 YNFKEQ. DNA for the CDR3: TGTGCCAGCAGCCAACACACGACAGGGGTTAACTATGGCTACACCTTC. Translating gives CASSQHTTGVNYGYTF.

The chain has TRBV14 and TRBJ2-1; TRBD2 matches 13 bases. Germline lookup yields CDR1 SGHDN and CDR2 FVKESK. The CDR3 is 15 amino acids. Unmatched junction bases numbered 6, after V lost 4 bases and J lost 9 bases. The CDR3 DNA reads TGTGCCAGCAGCCTACTAGCGGGGGGGCCGGGTGAGCAGTTCTTC. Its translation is CASSLLAGGPGEQFF.

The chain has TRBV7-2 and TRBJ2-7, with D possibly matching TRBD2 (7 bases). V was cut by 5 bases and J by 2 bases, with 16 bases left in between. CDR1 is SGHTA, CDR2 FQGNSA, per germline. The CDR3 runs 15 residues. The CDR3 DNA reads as TGTGCCAGCAGCGTACACGCCGGGGGGCCCTACGAGCAGTACTTC. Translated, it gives CASSVHAGGPYEQYF.